This TCR beta chain is drawn from a study of blood T cell repertoires in COVID-19. Study-wide context: The study drew acute and convalescent COVID-19 samples from the United States, Italy and Spain. PBMCs, B-cell-depleted T cells, or T cells were the source of the cDNA or gDNA that made up the material.

In the study's own analysis: From reference gene primer amplification, estimates of nucleated cell counts were derived. Profiling relied on immunoSEQ multiplex PCR, and the TCRdb table lists in-frame clones only, not all of them. That table is the source of V, J and clone size, and D and trimming were worked out from the DNA. The table shows about 140,000 clones, with almost 90% occurring only once. The CDR3 is 15 residues long. CDR1 and CDR2 (germline): SGHAT, FQNNGV. V was pared by 3 bases and J by 1 base, with 12 bases between. Input material: peripheral blood. This sequence originates from a man in his fifties with active or convalescent COVID-19. The gene calls are TRBV11-2 and TRBJ2-5; the D gene is possibly TRBD2 (6 bases). The CDR3 region is CASSFVPGVQETQYF. In DNA, the CDR3 is TGTGCCAGCAGCTTCGTTCCGGGAGTCCAAGAGACCCAGTACTTC.